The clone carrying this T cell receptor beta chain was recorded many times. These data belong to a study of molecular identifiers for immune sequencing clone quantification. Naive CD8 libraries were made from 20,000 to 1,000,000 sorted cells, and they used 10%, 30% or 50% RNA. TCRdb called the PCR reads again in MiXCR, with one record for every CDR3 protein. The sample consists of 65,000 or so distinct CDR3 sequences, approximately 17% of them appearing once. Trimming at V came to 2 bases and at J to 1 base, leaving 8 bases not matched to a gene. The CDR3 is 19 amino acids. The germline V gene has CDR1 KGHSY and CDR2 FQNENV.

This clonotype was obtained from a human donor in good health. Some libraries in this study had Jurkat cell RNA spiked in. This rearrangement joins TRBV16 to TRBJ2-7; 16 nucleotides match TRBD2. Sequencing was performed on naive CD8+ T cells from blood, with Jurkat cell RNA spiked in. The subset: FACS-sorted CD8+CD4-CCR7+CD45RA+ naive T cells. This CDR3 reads CASSQAGLAGGPRSYEQYF. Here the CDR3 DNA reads TGTGCCAGCAGCCAAGCGGGACTAGCGGGAGGGCCTAGATCCTACGAGCAGTACTTC.